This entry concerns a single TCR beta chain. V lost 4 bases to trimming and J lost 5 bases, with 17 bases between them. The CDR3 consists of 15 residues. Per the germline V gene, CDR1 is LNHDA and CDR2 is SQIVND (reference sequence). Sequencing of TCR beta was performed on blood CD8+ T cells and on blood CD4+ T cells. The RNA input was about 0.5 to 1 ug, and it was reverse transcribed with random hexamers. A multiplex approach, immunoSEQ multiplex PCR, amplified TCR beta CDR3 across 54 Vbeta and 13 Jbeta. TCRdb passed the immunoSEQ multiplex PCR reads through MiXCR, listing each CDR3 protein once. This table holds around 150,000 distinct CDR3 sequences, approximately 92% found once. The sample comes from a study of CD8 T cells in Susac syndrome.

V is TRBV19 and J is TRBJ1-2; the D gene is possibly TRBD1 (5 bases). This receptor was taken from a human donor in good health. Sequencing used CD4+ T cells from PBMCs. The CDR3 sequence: CASSKPSKGIYGYTF. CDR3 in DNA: TGTGCCAGTAGTAAGCCCTCAAAGGGGATATATGGCTACACCTTC.